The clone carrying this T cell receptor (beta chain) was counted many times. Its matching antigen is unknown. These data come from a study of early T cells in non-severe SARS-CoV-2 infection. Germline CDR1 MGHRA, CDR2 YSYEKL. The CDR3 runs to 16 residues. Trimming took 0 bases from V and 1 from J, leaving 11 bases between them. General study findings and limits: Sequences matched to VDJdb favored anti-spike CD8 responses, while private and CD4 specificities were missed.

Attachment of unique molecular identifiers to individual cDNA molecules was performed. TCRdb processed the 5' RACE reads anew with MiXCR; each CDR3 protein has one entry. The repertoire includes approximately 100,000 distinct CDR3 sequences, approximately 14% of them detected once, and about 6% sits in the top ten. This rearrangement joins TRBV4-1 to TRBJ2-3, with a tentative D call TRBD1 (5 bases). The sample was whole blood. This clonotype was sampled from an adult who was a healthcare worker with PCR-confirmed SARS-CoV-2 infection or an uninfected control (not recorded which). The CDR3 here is CASSQDRDIGTDTQYF. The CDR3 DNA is TGCGCCAGCAGCCAAGACAGGGATATTGGCACAGATACGCAGTATTTT.